The T cell receptor (beta chain) under discussion was sequenced for a study of T cell repertoires in cytomegalovirus infection. Study information: A matching HLA type, together with CMV infection, was signaled by public TCR beta signatures.

In its sample, this clonotype was seen a few times. What it binds is unknown. TCRdb reprocessed the reads via MiXCR and lists one record per CDR3 protein. In the table there are about a million distinct CDR3 sequences, roughly 30% of which are singletons. Study-level points and caveats: The ex vivo response was dominated by HLA-C-restricted CMV-specific TCR beta clonotypes. Carriers of CMV plus the relevant HLA were identified by cumulative public TCR beta family frequency.

CDR1 and CDR2 from the germline V gene are SGHVS and FNYEAQ. Between the trimmed V and J ends, which lost 5 bases and 2 bases, there was a span of 15 bases. The CDR3 has 15 amino acids. V is TRBV7-6 and J is TRBJ1-2; D is unclear. Sequencing was performed on cultured CD8+ T cells from PBMCs, taken from culture after CMV antigen stimulation. This TCR came from a human donor in good health (CMV status not recorded). Some clones in this sample may be carry-over from other donors' samples. CDR3 residues: CASSPRSARNYGYTF. CDR3 DNA sequence: TGTGCCAGCAGCCCCCGGTCAGCACGGAACTATGGCTACACCTTC.